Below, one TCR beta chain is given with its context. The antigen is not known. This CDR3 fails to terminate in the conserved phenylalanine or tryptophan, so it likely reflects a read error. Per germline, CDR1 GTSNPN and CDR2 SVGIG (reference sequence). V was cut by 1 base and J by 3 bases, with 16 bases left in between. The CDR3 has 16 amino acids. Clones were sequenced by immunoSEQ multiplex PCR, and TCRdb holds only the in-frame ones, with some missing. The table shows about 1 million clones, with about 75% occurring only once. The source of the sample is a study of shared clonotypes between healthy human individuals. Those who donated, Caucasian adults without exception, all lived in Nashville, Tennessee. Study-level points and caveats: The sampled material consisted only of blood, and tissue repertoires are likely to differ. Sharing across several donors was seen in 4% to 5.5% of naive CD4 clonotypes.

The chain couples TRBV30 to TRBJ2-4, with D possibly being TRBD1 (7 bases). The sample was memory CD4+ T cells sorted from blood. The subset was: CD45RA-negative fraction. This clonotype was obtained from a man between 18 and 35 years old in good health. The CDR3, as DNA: TGTGCCTGGAGTGCAGGGGGTTCGGGAGTCAAAAACATTCAGTACCTC. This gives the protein CAWSAGGSGVKNIQYL.